The next 18 T cell receptor beta chains were all read from a single sample in a study of T cell responses to AZD1222 COVID-19 vaccine. Assay used: immunoSEQ multiplex PCR; TCRdb lists only in-frame clones, some missing. The data hold 150,000 to 200,000 clones, with around 87% observed a single time. This specimen consisted of peripheral blood, obtained on day 0 of MenACWY control vaccination. Source of these receptors: an adult in good health.

The V and J genes are TRBV6-5 and TRBJ2-7; TRBD1 matches 11 bases. V was pared by 2 bases and J by 5 bases, with 5 bases of the junction left unmatched. Germline V gene sequence: CDR1 MNHEY, CDR2 SVGAGI. This CDR3 is 15 amino acids long. CDR3 loop: CASSYTGQGADEQYF. The CDR3 coding sequence is TGTGCCAGCAGTTACACCGGACAGGGGGCGGACGAGCAGTACTTC.

The chain uses TRBV14 and TRBJ2-1; D is perhaps TRBD1 (6 bases). Germline V gene data show CDR1 as SGHDN and CDR2 as FVKESK. Trimming removed 5 bases at V and 7 bases at J, with 21 bases between. CDR3 length: 16 residues. The CDR3 is CASSTFTGFLENEQFF. The CDR3 DNA sequence: TGTGCCAGCAGCACGTTCACAGGGTTCTTAGAGAATGAGCAGTTCTTC.

The V and J genes are TRBV10-3 and TRBJ2-3, with TRBD2 identical over 11 bases. Per the germline V gene, CDR1 is ENHRY and CDR2 is SYGVKD. With V trimmed by 3 bases and J by 0 bases, 5 bases remained unmatched. The CDR3 runs 17 residues. DNA of the CDR3: TGTGCCATCAGTGACACTAGCGGGAGCGCTAGCACAGATACGCAGTATTTT. It specifies CAISDTSGSASTDTQYF.

The V gene is TRBV20-1, the J gene TRBJ2-7; 9 nucleotides agree with TRBD2. The CDR3 sequence is 11 residues long. Germline lookup yields CDR1 DFQATT and CDR2 SNEGSKA (reference sequence). V lost 7 bases and J lost 2; bases outside the gene matches: 0. The CDR3 nucleotides read TGCAGTGTAGCGGGGGCCTACGAGCAGTACTTC. Its protein is CSVAGAYEQYF.

The J gene is TRBJ2-2, the V gene TRBV6-5; D gene ambiguous. V was pared by 2 bases and J by 6 bases, with 16 bases between. There are 16 residues in the CDR3. The germline gives CDR1 MNHEY, CDR2 SVGAGI. The CDR3: CASSYRQVSIAGELFF. The CDR3 DNA is TGTGCCAGCAGTTACAGGCAGGTGTCAATTGCCGGGGAGCTGTTTTTT.

The gene calls are TRBV19 and TRBJ1-6; tentative D call: TRBD1 (6 bases). V shed 3 bases and J shed 10 bases, with 13 bases lying between them. The CDR3 has 14 amino acids. The germline V gene encodes CDR1 LNHDA and CDR2 SQIVND (reference sequence). The CDR3 sequence is CASSMATGRSPLHF. As DNA, the CDR3 is TGTGCCAGTAGTATGGCGACAGGTCGGTCACCCCTCCACTTT.

The rearrangement joins TRBV7-2 to TRBJ2-7; no clear D. V shed 5 bases and J shed 1 base, with 6 bases lying between them. Germline values: CDR1 SGHTA, CDR2 FQGNSA. The length of the CDR3 is 12 residues. The chain's CDR3 is CASSPNSYEQYF. DNA of the CDR3: TGTGCCAGCAGCCCAAATTCCTACGAGCAGTACTTC.

The chain has TRBV14 and TRBJ2-3; D is ambiguous. The CDR3 contains 13 residues. The V gene's germline CDR1 is SGHDN and CDR2 FVKESK. With 6 bases removed from V and 2 bases from J, the gap between germline ends came to 9 bases. The CDR3 DNA follows: TGTGCCAGCAGTCGACACCTCACAGATACGCAGTATTTT. It yields the protein CASSRHLTDTQYF.

This chain uses TRBV7-9 with TRBJ1-2, with no clear D. The CDR3 is 12 amino acids. Per germline, CDR1 SEHNR and CDR2 FQNEAQ (reference sequence). Trimming took 5 bases from V and 13 from J, leaving 17 bases between them. CDR3 coding DNA: TGTGCCAGCAGCAATACGGACGGCGGATTCACCTTC. Translation: CASSNTDGGFTF.

On this clone itself: Other DNA variants within this sample encode the same CDR3. The chain combines TRBV7-9 with TRBJ1-4, with D possibly matching TRBD1 (5 bases). Trimming shortened V by 0 bases and J by 5 bases, and 10 bases separated the two germline ends. CDR1 is SEHNR and CDR2 is FQNEAQ in the germline V gene (reference sequence). The CDR3 totals 15 residues. The CDR3 reads CASSLARDGNEKLFF. CDR3 coding DNA: TGTGCCAGCAGCTTAGCCAGGGACGGAAATGAAAAACTGTTTTTT.

V gene TRBV11-2 combines with J gene TRBJ2-7; D not certain. Germline V gene lookup returns CDR1 SGHAT and CDR2 FQNNGV. Trimming cost V 1 base and J 2 bases, with 9 bases left between them. The CDR3 runs to 14 residues. The CDR3 DNA reads as TGTGCCAGCAGCTTAGGAATCAGCGCCTACGAGCAGTACTTC. This gives the protein CASSLGISAYEQYF.

This clone was observed a handful of times. The gene calls are TRBV27 and TRBJ1-1, with a possible D match to TRBD1 (6 bases). V was clipped by 0 bases and J by 7 bases, with 12 bases between them. The germline gives CDR1 MNHEY, CDR2 SMNVEV (reference sequence). The CDR3 covers 14 residues. The CDR3 is CASSLSRGWGEAFF. CDR3 DNA sequence: TGTGCCAGCAGTTTATCCAGGGGATGGGGTGAAGCTTTCTTT.

For this clone: Distinct nucleotide sequences in the sample also encode this CDR3. The V call is TRBV30, the J call TRBJ1-5; D uncertain. Germline CDR1 reads GTSNPN; CDR2 reads SVGIG (reference sequence). Trimming removed 2 bases from V and 1 base from J, with 6 bases in between. This CDR3 contains 13 residues. The CDR3 sequence: CAWSQDSNQPQHF. CDR3 in DNA: TGTGCCTGGAGTCAGGACAGCAATCAGCCCCAGCATTTT.

The chain couples TRBV28 to TRBJ1-4, with no clear D. Per the germline V gene, CDR1 is MDHEN and CDR2 is SYDVKM. This CDR3 has 14 amino acids. Trimming pared 4 bases from V and 1 base from J, leaving 7 bases between. CDR3 nucleotide sequence: TGTGCCAGCAGTTCAGGCCTAACTAATGAAAAACTGTTTTTT. Protein: CASSSGLTNEKLFF.

The chain couples TRBV5-5 to TRBJ2-3; no clear D. The germline gives CDR1 SGHKS, CDR2 YYEKEE (reference sequence). The CDR3 length is 13 residues. The V and J ends lost 7 bases and 4 bases respectively, with 13 bases between them. The CDR3 sequence is CASQDGLPDTQYF. CDR3 DNA: TGTGCCAGCCAGGACGGGTTGCCAGATACGCAGTATTTT.

This clone was recorded once. The chain recombines TRBV10-2 with TRBJ1-5, with 7 bases matching TRBD1. J gave up 5 bases and V 6 bases, and 4 bases lay outside the gene matches. Germline CDR1 WSHSY, CDR2 SAAADI. There are 13 residues in the CDR3. CDR3 protein: CASRTGTDQPQHF. The CDR3, as DNA: TGCGCCAGCAGGACAGGGACCGATCAGCCCCAGCATTTT.

This clone showed up just once. V gene TRBV30 combines with J gene TRBJ2-7, with D perhaps TRBD2 (5 bases). CDR3 length: 15 amino acids. The V and J ends lost 0 bases and 2 bases respectively, with 14 bases between them. Germline CDR1 reads GTSNPN; CDR2 reads SVGIG (reference sequence). The DNA of the CDR3 is TGTGCCTGGAGTGTAGCGGACCCTACCCCCTACGAGCAGTACTTC. Translating gives CAWSVADPTPYEQYF.

The chain is built from TRBV15 and TRBJ1-1; D perhaps matches TRBD1 (5 bases). The CDR3 consists of 15 residues. Looked up from germline, CDR1 is LNHNV and CDR2 is YYDKDF (reference sequence). V gave up 0 bases and J gave up 0 bases, with 8 bases separating them. CDR3 DNA sequence: TGTGCCACCAGCAGAGATCGGGGGATGAACACTGAAGCTTTCTTT. Its translation: CATSRDRGMNTEAFF.